Each of the 24 T cell receptor beta chains below was sequenced from the same sample in a study of regulatory T cells in long-lasting Graves disease. With iRepertoire HTBI primers and Arm-PCR of CDR3 regions, TCR beta libraries were built. Via MiXCR, TCRdb re-called the multiplex PCR reads, giving one row per CDR3 protein. The sample records around 300,000 distinct CDR3 sequences, 22% being singletons. The time point is: persistent/refractory GD, antithyroid drugs over 5 years with positive TRAb. The TCR library used RNA extracted from PBMCs. Specimen: peripheral blood mononuclear cells (PBMCs), collected when the disease was refractory, from a patient treated with antithyroid drugs. The receptors come from a female donor with Graves disease.

This chain links TRBV6-1 with TRBJ2-2; unclear D gene. Trimming removed 5 bases from V and 6 bases from J, with 16 bases in between. Germline V gives CDR1 MNHNS, CDR2 SASEGT. This CDR3 has 15 amino acids. CDR3 in amino acids: CASSRAEISSGELFF. The CDR3 DNA is TGTGCCAGCAGTAGGGCCGAGATTAGCTCCGGGGAGCTGTTTTTT.

The genes are TRBV7-2 and TRBJ1-1; maybe TRBD1 (5 bases). This CDR3 has 15 residues. Germline V gene sequence: CDR1 SGHTA, CDR2 FQGNSA. V lost 5 bases and J lost 0, with 13 bases in between. The CDR3 here is CASSLGGLMNTEAFF. In DNA, the CDR3 is TGTGCCAGCAGCCTCGGGGGTCTTATGAACACTGAAGCTTTCTTT.

The chain links TRBV18 to TRBJ1-1; 8 bases are a match to TRBD1. This CDR3 is 14 amino acids long. J gave up 6 bases and V 0 bases, and 3 bases lay outside the gene matches. In germline, CDR1 is KGHSH, CDR2 LQKENI. CDR3 sequence: CASSPPDRVPEAFF. The DNA of the CDR3 is TGTGCCAGCTCACCACCGGACAGGGTGCCTGAAGCTTTCTTT.

This clonotype came up many times. The rearrangement joins TRBV12-3 or TRBV12-4 to TRBJ1-1; TRBD1 is a possible D gene (5 bases). V lost 1 base to trimming and J lost 3 bases, with 9 bases between them. The CDR3 runs 14 residues. CDR3 amino acids: CASSLEGMDTEAFF. Written as DNA, the CDR3 is TGTGCCAGCAGTTTAGAGGGGATGGACACTGAAGCTTTCTTT.

V gene TRBV20-1 combines with J gene TRBJ2-5, with 8 bases lining up with TRBD1. CDR3 length equals 14 residues. The V segment lost 1 base and the J segment 2 bases; nucleotides outside the gene matches: 3. Germline V gives CDR1 DFQATT, CDR2 SNEGSKA (reference sequence). The CDR3 is CSARGGQEQETQYF. CDR3 nucleotide sequence: TGCAGTGCTAGAGGGGGACAGGAGCAAGAGACCCAGTACTTC.

This clonotype was picked up a small number of times. The V and J genes are TRBV6-2 or TRBV6-3 and TRBJ2-1; 7 nucleotides align to TRBD2. CDR1 and CDR2 from the germline V gene are MNHEY and SVGEGT. V lost 7 bases and J lost 5; bases outside the gene matches: 14. The length of the CDR3 is 16 residues. The CDR3 loop is CASTQRYSGANNEQFF. The CDR3 DNA reads as TGTGCCAGCACCCAACGGTACAGCGGGGCGAACAATGAGCAGTTCTTC.

CDR3 in DNA: TGCGCCAGCAGCCCGGGACTAGCGGGAGTGTGGGAAGAGACCCAGTACTTC. Its translation: CASSPGLAGVWEETQYF. The chain has TRBV5-1 and TRBJ2-5; 14 bases match TRBD2. The CDR3 contains 17 residues. V lost 4 bases, J lost 3 bases, and 8 bases stayed unmatched. Germline V gene data show CDR1 as SGHRS and CDR2 as YFSETQ.

This clonotype was seen a handful of times. J is TRBJ2-5 and V is TRBV20-1, with 8 nucleotides matching TRBD2. Trimming at V came to 4 bases and at J to 0 bases, leaving 7 bases not matched to a gene. The CDR3 loop spans 15 amino acids. CDR1 DFQATT and CDR2 SNEGSKA come from the germline V gene (reference sequence). The CDR3 region is CSATSGSGYQETQYF. In nucleotides, the CDR3 is TGCAGTGCTACGAGCGGGAGTGGGTACCAAGAGACCCAGTACTTC.

Only a few counts were recorded for this clonotype. The chain uses TRBV5-6 and TRBJ1-1; D not certain. V shed 4 bases and J shed 2 bases, with 15 bases lying between them. The germline CDR1 and CDR2 sequences are SGHDT and YYEEEE. The CDR3 totals 15 residues. As DNA, the CDR3 is TGTGCCAGCAGCAGACCGACGAGTGCAAACACTGAAGCTTTCTTT. It yields the protein CASSRPTSANTEAFF.

CDR3 sequence reads: CASSAGLAGGHEQYF. As DNA, the CDR3 is TGTGCCAGCAGCGCCGGACTAGCGGGAGGTCACGAGCAGTACTTC. The chain carries TRBV11-2 and TRBJ2-7, with 14 bases matching TRBD2. The CDR3 contains 15 residues. Germline values: CDR1 SGHAT, CDR2 FQNNGV. V lost 5 bases, J lost 5 bases, and 5 bases stayed unmatched.

The V and J genes are TRBV2 and TRBJ2-2; D is ambiguous. CDR1 is SNHLY and CDR2 is FYNNEI in the germline V gene. Trimming stripped 6 bases from V and 6 bases from J, with 8 bases between. The CDR3 length is 12 residues. CDR3 residues: CASRDEAGELFF. CDR3 nucleotide sequence: TGTGCCAGCAGGGACGAGGCCGGGGAGCTGTTTTTT.

The table lists this clonotype with many counts. This chain uses TRBV30 with TRBJ1-1; no clear D gene. The CDR3 totals 13 residues. Trimming shortened V by 3 bases and J by 2 bases, and 10 bases separated the two germline ends. Looked up from germline, CDR1 is GTSNPN and CDR2 is SVGIG (reference sequence). The CDR3 DNA reads TGTGCCTGGAGAAGTAATGGTAACACTGAAGCTTTCTTT. Translating it yields CAWRSNGNTEAFF.

This clonotype was seen at least ten times. This chain links TRBV2 with TRBJ1-1; D ambiguous. CDR1 SNHLY and CDR2 FYNNEI come from the germline V gene. V dropped 5 bases and J dropped 1 base, with 11 bases sitting between them. The CDR3 covers 14 residues. This CDR3 is CASSQLDRNTEAFF. CDR3 sequence (DNA): TGTGCCAGCAGTCAATTAGATCGGAACACTGAAGCTTTCTTT.

In this sample, this clonotype turned up a few times. The rearrangement joins TRBV12-3 or TRBV12-4 to TRBJ2-1; 8 bases map to TRBD1. The CDR3 contains 16 residues. The trim removed 6 bases at V and 8 bases at J, leaving 15 bases unmatched. Written as DNA, the CDR3 is TGTGCCAGCAGCCCACCGGGACAGGACCTTGTGCATGAGCAGTTCTTC. Its protein product is CASSPPGQDLVHEQFF.

At least ten counts were recorded for this clonotype. This chain connects TRBV20-1 to TRBJ2-5; D may be TRBD1 (6 bases). This CDR3 is 12 amino acids long. The V end was cut by 6 bases, the J end by 2 bases, with 10 bases between. Germline V gives CDR1 DFQATT, CDR2 SNEGSKA (reference sequence). The CDR3 DNA reads TGCAGTGCACCAGGGACACAAGAGACCCAGTACTTC. Translating it yields CSAPGTQETQYF.

This clonotype was picked up many times. The V gene is TRBV6-1, the J gene TRBJ1-1; 8 positions match TRBD1. CDR1 is MNHNS and CDR2 is SASEGT in the germline V gene. Germline trimming cut 8 bases from V and 5 bases from J; bases unmatched to any gene: 10. CDR3 size: 14 residues. CDR3 DNA sequence: TGTGCCAGCCGATCTAAGGACAGGGCTACTGAAGCTTTCTTT. Translating it yields CASRSKDRATEAFF.

The rearrangement uses TRBV12-3 or TRBV12-4 and TRBJ2-5, with D possibly being TRBD2 (5 bases). The CDR3 has 14 amino acids. V gave up 6 bases and J gave up 2 bases, with 13 bases separating them. CDR3 in DNA: TGTGCCAGCAGCTATTCGAGGACTCAAGAGACCCAGTACTTC. Amino acids: CASSYSRTQETQYF.

V usage is TRBV3-1 and J usage is TRBJ2-1; weak D call: TRBD1 (5 bases). The length of the CDR3 is 15 residues. Germline lookup yields CDR1 LGHDT and CDR2 YNNKEL (reference sequence). V was shortened by 0 bases and J by 2 bases, with 8 bases between the two germline ends. The CDR3 is CASSQDAGTYNEQFF. For the CDR3, the DNA is TGTGCCAGCAGCCAAGATGCAGGGACCTACAATGAGCAGTTCTTC.

The chain has TRBV6-5 and TRBJ2-7; 8 nucleotides match TRBD2. From germline, CDR1 is MNHEY and CDR2 SVGAGI. This CDR3 comprises 15 residues. Unmatched junction bases numbered 4, after V lost 2 bases and J lost 1 base. The CDR3 loop reads CASSYGAGGSYEQYF. The CDR3 coding sequence is TGTGCCAGCAGTTACGGCGCGGGAGGATCCTACGAGCAGTACTTC.

Ten or more counts support this clonotype. This chain joins TRBV15 and TRBJ1-4, with unresolved D. CDR3 length equals 15 residues. Germline CDR1 LNHNV, CDR2 YYDKDF (reference sequence). The V and J ends lost 0 bases and 5 bases respectively, with 10 bases between them. CDR3 in DNA: TGTGCCACCAGCAGAGATCAGACCGAGAATGAAAAACTGTTTTTT. Translating it yields CATSRDQTENEKLFF.

This clonotype was seen only a few times. The rearrangement uses TRBV20-1 and TRBJ1-2; D unclear. This CDR3 has 14 residues. V lost 5 bases, J lost 10 bases, and 23 bases lay in between. The germline gives CDR1 DFQATT, CDR2 SNEGSKA (reference sequence). The CDR3 DNA follows: TGCAGTGCTGAGATAGGGTTAATATTGTCTGACTACACCTTC. Its translation: CSAEIGLILSDYTF.

The chain joins TRBV6-2 or TRBV6-3 to TRBJ2-7; unclear D gene. With 0 bases removed from V and 5 bases from J, the gap between germline ends came to 8 bases. Germline CDR1 MNHEY, CDR2 SVGEGT. This CDR3 contains 13 residues. The CDR3 DNA follows: TGTGCCAGCAGTTACTCGCCTAGGAACGAGCAGTACTTC. Protein sequence: CASSYSPRNEQYF.

The CDR3 sequence: CAWARLAGTGELFF. The CDR3 nucleotides are TGTGCCTGGGCTAGACTAGCGGGAACCGGGGAGCTGTTTTTT. The chain links TRBV30 to TRBJ2-2; 11 bases agree with TRBD2. V dropped 5 bases and J dropped 5; count of bases not matched to a gene: 4. CDR3 size: 14 residues. In germline, CDR1 is GTSNPN, CDR2 SVGIG (reference sequence).

This clonotype has only a few counts. The chain couples TRBV6-1 to TRBJ2-7, with D maybe TRBD2 (6 bases). The CDR3 length is 16 residues. Per germline, CDR1 MNHNS and CDR2 SASEGT. Deletions cut 6 bases from V and 0 bases from J, with 18 bases between. CDR3 sequence: CASSAWGGASSYEQYF. For the CDR3, the DNA is TGTGCCAGCAGCGCGTGGGGAGGCGCTTCCTCCTACGAGCAGTACTTC.